This TCR beta chain was sequenced during a study of blood T cell repertoires in COVID-19. In the study overall: There were acute and convalescent COVID-19 samples, and they came from the United States, Italy and Spain. PBMCs, B-cell-depleted T cells, or T cells were the source of the cDNA or gDNA that made up the material.

This CDR3 spans 15 amino acids. V was clipped by 5 bases and J by 3 bases; unmatched bases: 12. From germline, CDR1 is SQVTM and CDR2 ANQGSEA. Study processing details: Amplifying reference gene primers gave estimates of nucleated cell counts. Method: immunoSEQ multiplex PCR; TCRdb's copy keeps in-frame clones and lacks some. V, J and clone size were drawn from that table, and D and trimming were deduced from the DNA. Of about 140,000 clones in the sample, under 90% were seen once. The rearrangement links TRBV29-1 to TRBJ2-7; 8 bases match TRBD1. This clonotype originated in a woman older than 75 in a cohort sampled during active or convalescent COVID-19. Sequenced sample: peripheral blood. CDR3 DNA: TGCAGCGTTACTAGAGGGACAGGATTTAACTACGAGCAGTACTTC. This translates into CSVTRGTGFNYEQYF.